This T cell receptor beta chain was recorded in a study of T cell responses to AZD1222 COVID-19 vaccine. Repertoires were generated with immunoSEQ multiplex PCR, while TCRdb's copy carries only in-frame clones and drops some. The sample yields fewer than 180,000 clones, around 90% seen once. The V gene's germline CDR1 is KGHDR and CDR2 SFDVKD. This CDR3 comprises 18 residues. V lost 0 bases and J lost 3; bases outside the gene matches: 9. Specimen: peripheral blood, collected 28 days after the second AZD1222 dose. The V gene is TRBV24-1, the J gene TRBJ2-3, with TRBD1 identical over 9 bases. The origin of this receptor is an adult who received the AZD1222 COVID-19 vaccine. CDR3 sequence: CATSDLPPGQGLTDTQYF. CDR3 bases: TGTGCCACCAGTGATTTGCCGCCGGGACAGGGTTTAACAGATACGCAGTATTTT.